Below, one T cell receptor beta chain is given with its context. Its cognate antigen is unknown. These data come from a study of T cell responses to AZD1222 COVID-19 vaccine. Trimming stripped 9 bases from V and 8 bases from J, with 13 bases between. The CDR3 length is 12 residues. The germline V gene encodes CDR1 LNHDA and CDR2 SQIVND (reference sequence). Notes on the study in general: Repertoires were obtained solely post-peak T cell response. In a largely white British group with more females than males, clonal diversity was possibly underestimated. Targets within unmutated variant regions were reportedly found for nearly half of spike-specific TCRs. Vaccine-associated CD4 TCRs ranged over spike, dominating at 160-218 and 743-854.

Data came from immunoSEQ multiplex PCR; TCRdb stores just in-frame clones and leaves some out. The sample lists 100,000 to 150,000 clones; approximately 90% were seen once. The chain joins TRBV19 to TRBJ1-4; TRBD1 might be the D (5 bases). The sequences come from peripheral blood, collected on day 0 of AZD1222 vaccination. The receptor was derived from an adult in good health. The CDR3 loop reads CASHGGGEKLFF. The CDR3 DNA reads TGTGCCAGCCACGGGGGTGGGGAAAAACTGTTTTTT.